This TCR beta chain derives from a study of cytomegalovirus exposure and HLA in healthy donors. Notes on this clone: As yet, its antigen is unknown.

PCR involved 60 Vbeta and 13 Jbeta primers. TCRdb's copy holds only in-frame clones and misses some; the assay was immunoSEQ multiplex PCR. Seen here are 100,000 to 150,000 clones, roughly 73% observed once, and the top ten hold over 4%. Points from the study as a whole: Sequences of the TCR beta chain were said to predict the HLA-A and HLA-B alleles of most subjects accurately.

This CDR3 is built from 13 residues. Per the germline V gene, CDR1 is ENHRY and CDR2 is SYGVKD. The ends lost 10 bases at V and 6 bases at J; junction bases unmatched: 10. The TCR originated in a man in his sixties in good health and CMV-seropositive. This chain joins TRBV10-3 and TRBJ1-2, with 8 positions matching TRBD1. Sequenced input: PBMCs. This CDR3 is CATEATGDHGYTF. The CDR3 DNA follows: TGTGCCACCGAAGCGACAGGGGACCATGGCTACACCTTC.